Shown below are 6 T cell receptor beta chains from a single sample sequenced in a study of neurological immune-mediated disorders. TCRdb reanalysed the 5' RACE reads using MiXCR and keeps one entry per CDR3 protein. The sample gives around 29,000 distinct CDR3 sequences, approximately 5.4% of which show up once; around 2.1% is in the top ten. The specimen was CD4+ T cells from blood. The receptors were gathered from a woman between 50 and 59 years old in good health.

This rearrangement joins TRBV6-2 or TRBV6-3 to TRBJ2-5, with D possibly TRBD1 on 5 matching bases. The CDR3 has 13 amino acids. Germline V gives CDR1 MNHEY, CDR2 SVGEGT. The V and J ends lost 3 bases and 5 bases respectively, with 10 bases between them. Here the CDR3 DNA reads TGTGCCAGCAGTTATGGCAGGGTGGAGACCCAGTACTTC. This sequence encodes CASSYGRVETQYF.

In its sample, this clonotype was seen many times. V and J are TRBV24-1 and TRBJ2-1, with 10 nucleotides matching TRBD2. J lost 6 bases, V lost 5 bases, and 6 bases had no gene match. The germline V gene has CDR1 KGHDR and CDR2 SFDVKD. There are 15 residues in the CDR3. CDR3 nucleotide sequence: TGTGCCACCAGTGGGGAGCGGGGGGGCCGCAATGAGCAGTTCTTC. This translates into CATSGERGGRNEQFF.

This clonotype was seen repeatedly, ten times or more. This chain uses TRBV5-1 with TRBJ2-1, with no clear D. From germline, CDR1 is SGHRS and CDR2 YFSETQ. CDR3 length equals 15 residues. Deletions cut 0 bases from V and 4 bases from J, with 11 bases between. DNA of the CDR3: TGCGCCAGCAGCTTGGGGGCGTCAGCATACAATGAGCAGTTCTTC. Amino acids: CASSLGASAYNEQFF.

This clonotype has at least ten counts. CDR3 in amino acids: CASTPGSGANVLTF. The CDR3 DNA follows: TGTGCCAGTACCCCTGGGTCTGGGGCCAACGTCCTGACTTTC. This rearrangement joins TRBV19 to TRBJ2-6; no firm D call. V was clipped by 7 bases and J by 1 base, with 8 bases between them. The CDR3 loop spans 14 amino acids. Germline loops: CDR1 LNHDA, CDR2 SQIVND (reference sequence).

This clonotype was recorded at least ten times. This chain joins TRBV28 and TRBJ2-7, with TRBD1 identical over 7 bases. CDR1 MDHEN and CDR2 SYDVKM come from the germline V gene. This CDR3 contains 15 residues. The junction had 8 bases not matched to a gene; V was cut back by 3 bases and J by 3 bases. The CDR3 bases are TGTGCCAGCAGTTTCCAACAGGGGACGGTCTACGAGCAGTACTTC. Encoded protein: CASSFQQGTVYEQYF.

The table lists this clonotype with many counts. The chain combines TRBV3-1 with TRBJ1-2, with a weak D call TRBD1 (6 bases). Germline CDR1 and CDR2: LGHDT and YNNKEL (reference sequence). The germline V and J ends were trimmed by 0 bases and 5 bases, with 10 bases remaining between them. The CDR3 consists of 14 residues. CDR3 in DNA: TGTGCCAGCAGCCAAGATGGGACAAGGTATGGCTACACCTTC. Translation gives CASSQDGTRYGYTF.